A selection of T cell receptor beta chains follows, all from one sample in a study of post-analysis software for immune sequencing data. TCRdb passed the PCR reads through MiXCR, listing each CDR3 protein once. Altogether around 150,000 distinct CDR3 sequences are present, roughly 40% being singletons, with the ten largest covering about 26%. The sequencing here drew on blood, taken after autologous hematopoietic stem cell transplantation. The receptor set was obtained from a girl aged 10 to 17 with multiple sclerosis. Both conserved end residues are part of each CDR3. A D gene is named only where the DNA matches it firmly. Size tells how often a clone was seen (once, few, many) or the class of an expanded clone, and some rows leave it out.

j_call: TRBJ2-3; d_call: NA; v_call: TRBV4-3; clone_size: NA; cdr3_nt: TGCGCCAGCAGCCAAGACGACTATAGAGGTACGCAGTATTTT; cdr3_aa: CASSQDDYRGTQYF
j_call: TRBJ2-5; d_call: TRBD2; v_call: TRBV10-3; clone_size: many; cdr3_nt: TGTGCCATCAGTCGGGAGGCTAGCCAAGAGACCCAGTACTTC; cdr3_aa: CAISREASQETQYF
j_call: TRBJ1-2; d_call: NA; v_call: TRBV28; clone_size: few; cdr3_nt: TGTGCCAGCAGACTTCAGGGTTATGGCTACACCTTC; cdr3_aa: CASRLQGYGYTF
j_call: TRBJ1-4; d_call: NA; v_call: TRBV20-1; clone_size: NA; cdr3_nt: TGCAGTGCCCAAAGCCCGGAGGCTAATGAAAAACTGTTTTTT; cdr3_aa: CSAQSPEANEKLFF
j_call: TRBJ2-7; d_call: NA; v_call: TRBV5-1; clone_size: NA; cdr3_nt: TGCGCCAGCAGCCCCCTGAGCTCCTACGAGCAGTACTTC; cdr3_aa: CASSPLSSYEQYF
j_call: TRBJ2-1; d_call: NA; v_call: TRBV10-3; clone_size: once; cdr3_nt: TGTGCCATCAATCCAGGGGACGACAATGAGCAGTTCTTC; cdr3_aa: CAINPGDDNEQFF
j_call: TRBJ1-1; d_call: NA; v_call: TRBV12-3/TRBV12-4; clone_size: NA; cdr3_nt: TGTGCCAGCAGTCCCCTAAAGGTAACGAACACTGAAGCTTTCTTT; cdr3_aa: CASSPLKVTNTEAFF
j_call: TRBJ1-2; d_call: NA; v_call: TRBV10-3; clone_size: few; cdr3_nt: TGTGCCATCAGTGAGCCGCGGGACCGTCTCTCTAACTATGGCTACACCTTC; cdr3_aa: CAISEPRDRLSNYGYTF
j_call: TRBJ2-1; d_call: TRBD2; v_call: TRBV29-1; clone_size: NA; cdr3_nt: TGCAGCGCGGTACCACTTGGACTAGACTACAATGAGCAGTTCTTT; cdr3_aa: CSAVPLGLDYNEQFF
j_call: TRBJ1-5; d_call: TRBD1; v_call: TRBV28; clone_size: few; cdr3_nt: TGTGCCAGCAGTTCCGCCCTCGTACAGGGGCTTAGCAATCAGCCCCAGCATTTT; cdr3_aa: CASSSALVQGLSNQPQHF
j_call: TRBJ1-2; d_call: TRBD1; v_call: TRBV20-1; clone_size: few; cdr3_nt: TGCAGTGCTCAGGAGGGGGCGTTTGGCTACACCTTC; cdr3_aa: CSAQEGAFGYTF
j_call: TRBJ2-7; d_call: NA; v_call: TRBV7-9; clone_size: few; cdr3_nt: TGTGCCAGCAGCTTGGAATCGGGCAACGAGCAGTACTTC; cdr3_aa: CASSLESGNEQYF
j_call: TRBJ1-2; d_call: NA; v_call: TRBV7-9; clone_size: NA; cdr3_nt: TGTGCCAGCAGCTTAGCGGGGGGGGGCTATGGCTACACCTTC; cdr3_aa: CASSLAGGGYGYTF
j_call: TRBJ2-1; d_call: TRBD2; v_call: TRBV4-1; clone_size: NA; cdr3_nt: TGCGCCAGCAGCCAAGAGGGACTAGCGGGAGGGAATGAGCAGTTCTTC; cdr3_aa: CASSQEGLAGGNEQFF
j_call: TRBJ2-7; d_call: TRBD2; v_call: TRBV6-1; clone_size: NA; cdr3_nt: TGTGCCAGCAACCCGGGACTAGCGTACTACGAGCAGTACTTC; cdr3_aa: CASNPGLAYYEQYF
j_call: TRBJ2-3; d_call: TRBD2; v_call: TRBV14; clone_size: few; cdr3_nt: TGTGCCAGCAGCCAAGTCAATAGCGGGAGTACTACGCAGTATTTT; cdr3_aa: CASSQVNSGSTTQYF
j_call: TRBJ2-1; d_call: NA; v_call: TRBV5-1; clone_size: NA; cdr3_nt: TGCGTCAGCAGCTTGGGCCAGGGGGGGAGCGGGAATGAGCAGTTCTTC; cdr3_aa: CVSSLGQGGSGNEQFF
j_call: TRBJ1-2; d_call: NA; v_call: TRBV10-3; clone_size: many; cdr3_nt: TGTGCCATCAGTGAACGGGGCCCTAGTGATGGCTACACCTTC; cdr3_aa: CAISERGPSDGYTF
j_call: TRBJ2-7; d_call: NA; v_call: TRBV7-2; clone_size: NA; cdr3_nt: TGTGCCAGCAGCTTAGTCGTGGGAGTGGGAACCTACGAGCAGTACTTC; cdr3_aa: CASSLVVGVGTYEQYF